This TCR beta chain is drawn from a study of T cell repertoires in cytomegalovirus infection. Notes on this clonotype: The antigen remains undetermined.

Germline lookup yields CDR1 LNHDA and CDR2 SQIVND (reference sequence). This CDR3 contains 13 residues. V lost 6 bases and J 5 bases, leaving 11 bases between the germline ends. Findings and limits, study-wide: HLA-C-restricted CMV-specific TCR beta clonotypes prevailed in the ex vivo response. Individuals carrying CMV plus the relevant HLA were identified by cumulative frequency of public TCR beta families.

TCRdb called the reads again in MiXCR, with one record for every CDR3 protein. The sample holds a few hundred thousand distinct CDR3 sequences, around 9.5% seen once. This TCR was recovered from a human donor in good health (CMV status not recorded). Some clones in this sample may be carry-over from other donors' samples. The sequencing input was PBMCs. The chain joins TRBV19 to TRBJ2-1, with D unresolved. CDR3 sequence: CASSPRVDNEQFF. CDR3 bases: TGTGCCAGTAGCCCCCGGGTAGACAATGAGCAGTTCTTC.